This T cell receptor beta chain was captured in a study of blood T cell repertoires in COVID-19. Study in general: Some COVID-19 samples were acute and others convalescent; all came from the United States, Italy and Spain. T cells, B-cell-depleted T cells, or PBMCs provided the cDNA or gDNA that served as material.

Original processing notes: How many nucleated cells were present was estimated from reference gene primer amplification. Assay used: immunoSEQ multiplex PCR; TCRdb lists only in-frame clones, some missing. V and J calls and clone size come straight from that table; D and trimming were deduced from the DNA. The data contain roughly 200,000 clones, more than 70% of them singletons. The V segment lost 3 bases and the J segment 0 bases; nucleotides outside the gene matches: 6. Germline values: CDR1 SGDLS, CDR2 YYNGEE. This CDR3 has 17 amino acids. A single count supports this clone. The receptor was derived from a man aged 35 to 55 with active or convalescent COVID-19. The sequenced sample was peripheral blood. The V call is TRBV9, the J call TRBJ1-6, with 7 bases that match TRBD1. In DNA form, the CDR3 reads TGTGCCAGCAGCGAATCAGGGGGAGGCTCCTATAATTCACCCCTCCACTTT. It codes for CASSESGGGSYNSPLHF.